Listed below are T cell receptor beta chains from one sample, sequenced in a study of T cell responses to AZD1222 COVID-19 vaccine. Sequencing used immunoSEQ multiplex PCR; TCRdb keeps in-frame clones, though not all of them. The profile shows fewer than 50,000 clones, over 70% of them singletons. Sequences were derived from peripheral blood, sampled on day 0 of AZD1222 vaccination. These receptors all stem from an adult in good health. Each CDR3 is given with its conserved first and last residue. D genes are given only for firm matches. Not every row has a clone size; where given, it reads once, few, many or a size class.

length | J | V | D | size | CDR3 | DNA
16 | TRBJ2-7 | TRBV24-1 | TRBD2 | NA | CATSDSPGLAGGEQYF | TGTGCCACCAGTGACTCCCCGGGACTAGCGGGGGGCGAGCAGTACTTC
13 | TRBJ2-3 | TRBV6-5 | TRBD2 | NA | CASRTSDTDTQYF | TGTGCCAGCAGAACTAGCGACACAGATACGCAGTATTTT
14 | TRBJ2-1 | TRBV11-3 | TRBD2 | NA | CATGSGGAYNEQFF | TGTGCCACCGGTAGCGGGGGGGCCTACAATGAGCAGTTCTTC
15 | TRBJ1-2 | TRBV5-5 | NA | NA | CASSLAWQGDYGYTF | TGTGCCAGCAGCTTGGCCTGGCAGGGTGACTATGGCTACACCTTC
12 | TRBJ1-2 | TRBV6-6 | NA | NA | CAGRGRDYGYTF | TGTGCCGGGCGGGGGAGGGACTATGGCTACACCTTC
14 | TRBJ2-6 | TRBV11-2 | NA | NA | CASSFDSGANVLTF | TGTGCCAGCAGCTTTGACTCTGGGGCCAACGTCCTGACTTTC
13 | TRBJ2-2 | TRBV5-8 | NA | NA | CASNLKGPGELFF | TGTGCCAGCAATCTAAAGGGCCCCGGGGAGCTGTTTTTT
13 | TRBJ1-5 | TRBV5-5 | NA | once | CASSLGGDQPQHF | TGTGCCAGCAGCTTGGGCGGGGATCAGCCCCAGCATTTT
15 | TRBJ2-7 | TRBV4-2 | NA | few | CASSQDVVQGYEQYF | TGTGCCAGCAGCCAAGATGTCGTACAGGGCTACGAGCAGTACTTC
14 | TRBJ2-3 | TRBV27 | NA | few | CASSSPLSTDTQYF | TGTGCCAGCAGTTCCCCTCTTTCGACAGATACGCAGTATTTT
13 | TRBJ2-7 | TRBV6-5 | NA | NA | CASSRVAGEKQYF | TGTGCCAGCAGCCGCGTAGCAGGGGAAAAACAGTACTTC
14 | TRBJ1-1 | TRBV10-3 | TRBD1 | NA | CAISMTGDHTEAFF | TGTGCCATCAGCATGACAGGGGACCACACTGAAGCTTTCTTT
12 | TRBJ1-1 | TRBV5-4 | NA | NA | CASSFSTTEAFF | TGTGCCAGCAGCTTCTCAACCACTGAAGCTTTCTTT
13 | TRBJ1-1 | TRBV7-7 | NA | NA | CASSWGRNTEAFF | TGTGCTAGCAGCTGGGGACGCAACACTGAAGCTTTCTTT
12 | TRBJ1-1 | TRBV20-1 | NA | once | CSASIRNTEAFF | TGCAGTGCTAGTATCCGGAACACTGAAGCTTTCTTT
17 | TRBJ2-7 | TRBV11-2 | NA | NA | CASSLAGRGQGRYEQYF | TGTGCCAGCAGCTTAGCGGGTCGGGGGCAGGGCCGCTACGAGCAGTACTTC
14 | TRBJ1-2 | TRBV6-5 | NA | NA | CASSYSTGGYGYTF | TGTGCCAGCAGTTACTCGACAGGCGGATATGGCTACACCTTC
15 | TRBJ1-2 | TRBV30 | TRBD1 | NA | CAWTNRGGGNYGYTF | TGTGCCTGGACCAACAGGGGGGGAGGTAACTATGGCTACACCTTC
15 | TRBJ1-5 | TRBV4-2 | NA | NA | CASSQDVFSNQPQHF | TGTGCCAGCAGCCAAGATGTCTTCTCGAATCAGCCCCAGCATTTT
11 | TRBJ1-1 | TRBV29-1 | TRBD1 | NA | CSVDGQGGAFF | TGCAGCGTTGATGGACAGGGTGGAGCTTTCTTT
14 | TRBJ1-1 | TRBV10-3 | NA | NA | CAIRLNRESPEAFF | TGTGCCATCAGACTAAATAGGGAATCCCCTGAAGCTTTCTTT
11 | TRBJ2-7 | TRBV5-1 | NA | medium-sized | CASSLSGVQYF | TGCGCCAGCAGCTTGTCAGGGGTGCAGTACTTC
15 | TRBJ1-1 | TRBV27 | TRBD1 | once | CASVDLGDRFGEAFF | TGTGCCAGCGTAGACCTAGGGGACAGATTCGGTGAAGCTTTCTTT
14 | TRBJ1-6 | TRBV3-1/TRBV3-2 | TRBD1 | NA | CASSRDRGNSPLHF | TGTGCCAGCAGCAGGGACAGGGGGAATTCACCCCTCCACTTT
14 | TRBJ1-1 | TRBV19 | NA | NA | CASSLDRLNTEAFF | TGTGCCAGTAGCTTGGACAGACTGAACACTGAAGCTTTCTTT
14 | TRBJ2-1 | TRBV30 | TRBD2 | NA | CAWSVLAGANEQFF | TGTGCCTGGAGTGTACTAGCGGGGGCCAATGAGCAGTTCTTC
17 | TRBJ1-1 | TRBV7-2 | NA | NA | CASSLSQGLLMNTEAFF | TGTGCCAGCAGCTTATCACAGGGCCTCTTGATGAACACTGAAGCTTTCTTT
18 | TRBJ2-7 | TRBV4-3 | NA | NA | CASSQVWERGQPAYEQYF | TGCGCCAGCAGCCAAGTTTGGGAAAGAGGACAGCCAGCTTACGAGCAGTACTTC
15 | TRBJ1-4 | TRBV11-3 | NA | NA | CASSRGGQYNEKLFF | TGTGCCAGCAGCCGGGGGGGCCAGTATAATGAAAAACTGTTTTTT
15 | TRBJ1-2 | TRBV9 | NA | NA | CASSVSGNSNYGYTF | TGTGCCAGCAGCGTAAGTGGTAATTCTAACTATGGCTACACCTTC
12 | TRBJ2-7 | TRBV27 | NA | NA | CASSLPLGEQYF | TGTGCCAGCAGTCTCCCCCTGGGGGAGCAGTACTTC
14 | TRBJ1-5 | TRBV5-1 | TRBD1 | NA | CASSYGTGNQPQHF | TGCGCCAGCAGCTACGGGACAGGTAATCAGCCCCAGCATTTT
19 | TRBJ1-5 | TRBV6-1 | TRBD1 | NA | CASSELMDRGVLSNQPQHF | TGTGCCAGCAGTGAATTAATGGACAGGGGAGTTCTTAGCAATCAGCCCCAGCATTTT
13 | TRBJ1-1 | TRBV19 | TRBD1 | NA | CASSTTGDTEAFF | TGTGCCAGTAGTACGACAGGGGACACTGAAGCTTTCTTT
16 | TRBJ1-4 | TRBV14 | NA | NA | CASSQERGRYNEKLFF | TGTGCCAGCAGCCAAGAAAGGGGGAGATATAATGAAAAACTGTTTTTT
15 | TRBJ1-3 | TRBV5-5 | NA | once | CASSLLASSGNTIYF | TGTGCCAGCAGCTTGCTGGCCTCCTCTGGAAACACCATATATTTT
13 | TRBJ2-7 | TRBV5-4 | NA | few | CASSPGWRDEQYF | TGTGCCAGCAGCCCTGGGTGGAGGGACGAGCAGTACTTC
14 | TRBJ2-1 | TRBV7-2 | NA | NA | CASSLEWGPNEQFF | TGTGCCAGCAGCTTAGAGTGGGGCCCCAATGAGCAGTTCTTC
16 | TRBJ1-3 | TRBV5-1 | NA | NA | CASSLGQFGSGNTIYF | TGCGCCAGCAGTTTAGGACAGTTTGGCTCTGGAAACACCATATATTTT
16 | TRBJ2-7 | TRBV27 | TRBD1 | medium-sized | CASSLMGQGSPYEQYF | TGTGCCAGCAGTTTAATGGGACAGGGTTCACCCTACGAGCAGTACTTC
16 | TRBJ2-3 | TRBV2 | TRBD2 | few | CASRIHSGGAPDTQYF | TGTGCCAGCAGGATCCATAGCGGGGGGGCCCCAGATACGCAGTATTTT